This passage covers 30 T cell receptor beta chains from one sample sequenced in a study of T cell changes during pregnancy in multiple sclerosis. Sequenced by immunoSEQ multiplex PCR; TCRdb stores in-frame clones only, minus some. This repertoire shows 100,000 to 140,000 clones, roughly 90% found once; its top ten account for more than 0.65%. The source material was peripheral blood, sampled in the third trimester of pregnancy. The receptor set was obtained from a female donor in good health, enrolled as a control in a pregnancy study.

The V call is TRBV4-3, the J call TRBJ2-5, with a tentative D call TRBD1 (6 bases). The CDR3 consists of 15 residues. The V end was cut by 2 bases, the J end by 7 bases, with 17 bases between. Germline V gives CDR1 LGHNA, CDR2 YSLEER. In DNA, the CDR3 is TGCGCCAGCAGCCAAACAACAGGGCCCTCGGGGACCCAGTACTTC. This translates into CASSQTTGPSGTQYF.

The V call is TRBV7-2, the J call TRBJ2-1, with D hard to call. The CDR3 extends over 13 amino acids. Germline V gene lookup returns CDR1 SGHTA and CDR2 FQGNSA. Deletions cut 4 bases from V and 0 bases from J, with 4 bases between. In DNA, the CDR3 is TGTGCCAGCAGCTCGTTCTCCTACAATGAGCAGTTCTTC. Protein: CASSSFSYNEQFF.

This chain links TRBV6-5 with TRBJ1-1; D call uncertain. This CDR3 is 13 amino acids long. Per the germline V gene, CDR1 is MNHEY and CDR2 is SVGAGI. V was pared by 1 base and J by 2 bases, with 5 bases between. This CDR3 reads CASSYLANTEAFF. As DNA, the CDR3 is TGTGCCAGCAGTTACTTGGCTAACACTGAAGCTTTCTTT.

This chain uses TRBV21-1 with TRBJ2-3; TRBD2, the table's D call, was not compared with the DNA. TRBV21-1 is shown as a pseudogene. There are 19 residues in the CDR3. The CDR3 bases are TGTGCCAGCAGCAAAATCTGTCCTAGCGGGGGAAAGGGCACAGATACGCAGTATTTT. It encodes CASSKICPSGGKGTDTQYF.

This clone was found once. V is TRBV5-1 and J is TRBJ1-4; 8 bases align to TRBD1. The CDR3 contains 16 residues. CDR1 and CDR2 from the germline V gene are SGHRS and YFSETQ. V lost 1 base, J lost 4 bases, and 6 bases stayed unmatched. The CDR3 bases are TGCGCCAGCAGCTTGAGTGAGACAGGGGTTAATGAAAAACTGTTTTTT. Translated, it gives CASSLSETGVNEKLFF.

V usage is TRBV19 and J usage is TRBJ1-5, with D possibly matching TRBD1 (6 bases). This CDR3 is built from 17 residues. Trimming left V 3 bases short and J 4 bases short, with 19 bases between. Germline lookup yields CDR1 LNHDA and CDR2 SQIVND (reference sequence). The chain's CDR3 is CASSIKAGVGLNQPQHF. The CDR3 DNA reads TGTGCCAGTAGTATTAAGGCAGGGGTTGGGCTAAATCAGCCCCAGCATTTT.

The chain carries TRBV6-6 and TRBJ1-1; no reliable D call. Trimming took off 7 bases at V and 1 base at J, with 13 bases between the two ends. This CDR3 spans 14 amino acids. Germline V gene sequence: CDR1 MNHNY, CDR2 SVGAGI (reference sequence). Written as DNA, the CDR3 is TGTGCCAGCAACCTACTCGGAGGGAACACTGAAGCTTTCTTT. This encodes CASNLLGGNTEAFF.

V and J are TRBV7-2 and TRBJ2-3; D is possibly TRBD1 (5 bases). CDR3 length equals 13 residues. CDR1 is SGHTA and CDR2 is FQGNSA in the germline V gene. The V end lost 8 bases, the J end lost 3 bases, and 12 bases lay between the germline ends. The CDR3 sequence: CASGRAGTDTQYF. DNA for the CDR3: TGTGCCAGCGGCCGGGCAGGGACAGATACGCAGTATTTT.

The CDR3 is CASSEQGTGGYEQYF. CDR3 in DNA: TGTGCCAGCAGTGAACAAGGGACAGGGGGTTACGAGCAGTACTTC. V gene TRBV6-1 combines with J gene TRBJ2-7; 11 bases align to TRBD1. The J segment lost 4 bases and the V segment lost 2 bases, leaving 4 bases of the junction unmatched. The CDR3 runs to 15 residues. The germline CDR1 and CDR2 sequences are MNHNS and SASEGT.

The gene calls are TRBV2 and TRBJ1-3; D is possibly TRBD1 (6 bases). Germline assignment: CDR1 SNHLY and CDR2 FYNNEI. This CDR3 is 16 amino acids long. Trimming removed 7 bases at V and 0 bases at J, with 16 bases between. The CDR3 nucleotides read TGTGCCAGCACCTTCGGGCAGGGGAACTCTGGAAACACCATATATTTT. Translating it yields CASTFGQGNSGNTIYF.

The count of this clone is one. The chain couples TRBV7-6 to TRBJ1-1; TRBD1 aligns across 10 bases. V trimming: 1 base; J trimming: 6 bases; junction bases outside the gene matches: 5. The CDR3 is 15 amino acids. Germline V lookup: CDR1 SGHVS, CDR2 FNYEAQ. CDR3 DNA: TGTGCCAGCAGCTTAGTGGACAGGGGGGAGGCTGAAGCTTTCTTT. Protein sequence: CASSLVDRGEAEAFF. Filled out from reference TRBV7-6 and TRBJ1-1, the complete variable domain reads GAGVSQSPRYKVTKRGQDVALRCDPISGHVSLYWYRQALGQGPEFLTYFNYEAQQDKSGLPNDRFSAERPEGSISTLTIQRTEQRDSAMYRCASSLVDRGEAEAFFGQGTRLTVV.

The V call is TRBV28, the J call TRBJ2-7; a weak D match, TRBD2 (5 bases). Germline loops: CDR1 MDHEN, CDR2 SYDVKM. V was trimmed by 5 bases and J by 1 base, leaving 12 bases between them. CDR3 length: 14 residues. The CDR3 spells CASSPGPGSYEQYF. The CDR3 DNA is TGTGCCAGCAGTCCAGGTCCGGGGTCCTACGAGCAGTACTTC.

This rearrangement joins TRBV4-2 to TRBJ2-1; 8 bases map to TRBD2. Germline V gives CDR1 LGHNA, CDR2 YNFKEQ. The CDR3 has 14 residues. The ends lost 4 bases at V and 4 bases at J; junction bases unmatched: 3. The CDR3 reads CASSRSGGYNEQFF. CDR3 in DNA: TGTGCCAGCAGCCGCTCGGGAGGGTACAATGAGCAGTTCTTC.

The chain recombines TRBV27 with TRBJ1-5; weak D call: TRBD1 (6 bases). Trimming shortened V by 3 bases and J by 0 bases, and 9 bases separated the two germline ends. The CDR3 runs 15 residues. Germline V gives CDR1 MNHEY, CDR2 SMNVEV (reference sequence). The CDR3 spells CASSLNRASNQPQHF. The CDR3 DNA follows: TGTGCCAGCAGTTTGAACAGGGCTAGCAATCAGCCCCAGCATTTT.

This CDR3 is CASQTGTGTEAFF. CDR3 nucleotides: TGTGCCAGCCAAACAGGGACAGGCACTGAAGCTTTCTTT. V and J are TRBV27 and TRBJ1-1, with 8 positions matching TRBD1. The CDR3 runs to 13 residues. CDR1 and CDR2 from the germline V gene are MNHEY and SMNVEV (reference sequence). Trimming removed 8 bases from V and 4 bases from J; junction bases left unmatched: 6.

The chain couples TRBV7-3 to TRBJ1-2; 9 bases map to TRBD1. The junction had 2 bases not matched to a gene; V was cut back by 5 bases and J by 4 bases. The CDR3 has 13 residues. The germline gives CDR1 SGHTA, CDR2 FQGTGA. The CDR3, as DNA: TGTGCCAGCAGCCCGGGACAGGGCTATGGCTACACCTTC. This encodes CASSPGQGYGYTF.

V usage is TRBV27 and J usage is TRBJ1-5, with 8 nucleotides matching TRBD1. The CDR3 length is 15 residues. V dropped 5 bases and J dropped 7; count of bases not matched to a gene: 10. Germline CDR1 is MNHEY and CDR2 is SMNVEV (reference sequence). CDR3 sequence: CASSEGTGSLQPQHF. CDR3 coding DNA: TGTGCCAGCAGTGAAGGGACAGGTTCCCTCCAGCCCCAGCATTTT.

Concerning this clone: The junction departs from germline at one end; a sequencing error may be responsible. The V call is TRBV6-1, the J call TRBJ2-7, with 10 nucleotides matching TRBD2. Germline values: CDR1 MNHNS, CDR2 SASEGT. The CDR3 has 15 amino acids. CDR3 sequence reads: CASSEVGTSDFERYF. DNA of the CDR3: TGTGCCAGCAGTGAAGTGGGGACTAGCGATTTTGAGCGGTACTTC.

The rearrangement links TRBV2 to TRBJ1-3, with D possibly matching TRBD1 (6 bases). V dropped 5 bases and J dropped 1 base, with 15 bases sitting between them. The CDR3 loop spans 16 amino acids. Germline CDR1 is SNHLY and CDR2 is FYNNEI. The CDR3 DNA reads TGTGCCAGCAGTTTCGGGACAACAGGGTCTGGAAACACCATATATTTT. Translation: CASSFGTTGSGNTIYF. The full variable domain, with the rest looked up from reference TRBV2 and TRBJ1-3, is EPEVTQTPSHQVTQMGQEVILRCVPISNHLYFYWYRQILGQKVEFLVSFYNNEISEKSEIFDDQFSVERPDGSNFTLKIRSTKLEDSAMYFCASSFGTTGSGNTIYFGEGSWLTVV.

The rearrangement joins TRBV12-5 to TRBJ1-1; TRBD1 is a possible D gene (6 bases). The CDR3 is made up of 14 amino acids. The germline V gene has CDR1 LGHNT and CDR2 FRNRAP. Trimming stripped 1 base from V and 4 bases from J, with 10 bases between. This chain's CDR3 is CASGLAGGPTEAFF. DNA of the CDR3: TGTGCTAGTGGTTTGGCCGGGGGGCCCACTGAAGCTTTCTTT.

This chain links TRBV4-3 with TRBJ1-1, with D unresolved. V was shortened by 1 base and J by 2 bases, with 8 bases between the two germline ends. The CDR3 is made up of 14 amino acids. The V gene's germline CDR1 is LGHNA and CDR2 YSLEER. CDR3 in amino acids: CASSQVTTNTEAFF. The CDR3 DNA reads as TGCGCCAGCAGCCAAGTCACGACTAACACTGAAGCTTTCTTT.

The chain is built from TRBV7-2 and TRBJ2-7; 9 positions agree with TRBD2. The CDR3 extends over 14 amino acids. Germline lookup yields CDR1 SGHTA and CDR2 FQGNSA. The junction had 2 bases not matched to a gene; V was cut back by 5 bases and J by 0 bases. The CDR3 protein is CASSTGLASYEQYF. DNA of the CDR3: TGTGCCAGCAGCACGGGACTAGCCTCCTACGAGCAGTACTTC.

In its sample, this clone was seen once. The J gene is TRBJ1-3, the V gene TRBV5-4; perhaps TRBD1 as D (6 bases). V dropped 0 bases and J dropped 4 bases, with 11 bases sitting between them. The germline gives CDR1 SGHNT, CDR2 YYREEE (reference sequence). The CDR3 covers 15 residues. The CDR3 is CASSLAGGAGNTIYF. DNA for the CDR3: TGTGCCAGCAGCTTGGCGGGGGGCGCCGGAAACACCATATATTTT.

The chain employs TRBV5-6 and TRBJ2-7; a weak D match, TRBD2 (6 bases). Per germline, CDR1 SGHDT and CDR2 YYEEEE. The CDR3 loop spans 14 amino acids. V was trimmed by 4 bases and J by 0 bases, leaving 11 bases between them. CDR3 residues: CASSLDGGSYEQYF. The CDR3 coding sequence is TGTGCCAGCAGCCTTGACGGGGGCTCCTACGAGCAGTACTTC.

This clone was found once. The CDR3 loop is CASGRDSASYEQYF. CDR3 in DNA: TGTGCCAGCGGACGGGACAGCGCCTCCTACGAGCAGTACTTC. V usage is TRBV9 and J usage is TRBJ2-7, with 7 bases aligning to TRBD1. J gave up 0 bases and V 7 bases, and 7 bases lay outside the gene matches. The CDR3 extends over 14 amino acids. In germline, CDR1 is SGDLS, CDR2 YYNGEE.

This rearrangement joins TRBV19 to TRBJ2-7; TRBD1 matches at 7 bases. The V and J ends lost 5 bases and 2 bases, in that order; junction bases with no gene match: 12. CDR3 length equals 16 residues. Germline V gene sequence: CDR1 LNHDA, CDR2 SQIVND (reference sequence). The chain's CDR3 is CASSDTAGTATYEQYF. CDR3 bases: TGTGCCAGTAGTGATACCGCCGGGACAGCTACCTACGAGCAGTACTTC.

This chain uses TRBV7-8 with TRBJ1-2; TRBD1 matches at 12 bases. V shed 3 bases and J 4 bases; nucleotides not matched to a gene: 6. The CDR3 loop spans 16 amino acids. Germline lookup yields CDR1 SGHVS and CDR2 FQNEAQ. The CDR3 DNA sequence: TGTGCCAGCAGCTTGAGCCCGGGACAGGGGGCCTATGGCTACACCTTC. Translating it yields CASSLSPGQGAYGYTF.

The chain links TRBV10-3 to TRBJ1-2, with no clear D. Trimming took off 3 bases at V and 0 bases at J, with 14 bases between the two ends. The CDR3 runs 16 residues. Germline values: CDR1 ENHRY, CDR2 SYGVKD. CDR3 loop: CAISESVSQANYGYTF. CDR3 DNA: TGTGCCATCAGTGAATCAGTCAGCCAGGCTAACTATGGCTACACCTTC.

This clone has only one observation. V usage is TRBV7-6 and J usage is TRBJ1-2; unclear D gene. V shed 5 bases and J shed 1 base, with 11 bases lying between them. The germline V gene has CDR1 SGHVS and CDR2 FNYEAQ. The CDR3 sequence is 14 residues long. Here the CDR3 DNA reads TGTGCCAGCAGCCCCAGTCCCTTTAACTATGGCTACACCTTC. Amino acids: CASSPSPFNYGYTF.

The chain uses TRBV5-1 and TRBJ1-4; TRBD1 matches at 8 bases. The CDR3 covers 17 residues. V lost 4 bases to trimming and J lost 1 base; unmatched junction nucleotides: 9. The V gene's germline CDR1 is SGHRS and CDR2 YFSETQ. The CDR3 bases are TGCGCCAGCAGCCAGGGACAGGCAGGAGTAACTAATGAAAAACTGTTTTTT. Its protein product is CASSQGQAGVTNEKLFF. Full variable domain (outside the CDR3, taken from reference TRBV5-1 and TRBJ1-4): KAGVTQTPRYLIKTRGQQVTLSCSPISGHRSVSWYQQTPGQGLQFLFEYFSETQRNKGNFPGRFSGRQFSNSRSEMNVSTLELGDSALYLCASSQGQAGVTNEKLFFGSGTQLSVL.